The entry below describes one TCR beta chain. Antigen specificity is unknown. The data originate from a study of T cells expressing NK-cell markers. The CDR3 consists of 19 residues. Germline V lookup: CDR1 SGHRS, CDR2 YFSETQ. A 5'RACE template switching approach incorporating UMIs was used to make TCR beta cDNA. TCRdb reprocessed the 5' RACE reads, with one entry per CDR3 protein and no DNA. The table for this sample gives under 600,000 distinct CDR3 sequences. Study observations and caveats: A few donors' CD3+CD56-NKG2C+ cells were dominated by the same clonotypes. In a group of 5 to 7 donors, dominant NKG2C+ clonotypes represented 1.0-7.0% of CD8+ T cells.

The chain carries TRBV5-1 and TRBJ2-1; TCRdb reports TRBD2, a call that lacks DNA to check it against. This clonotype was obtained from a woman aged 50 to 60 in good health. The material sequenced was blood T cells: a sorted CD56 or NKG2C T cell subset, CD4+ or CD8+ T cells, or bulk PBMC T cells (not recorded which). The CDR3 loop is CATSASRGGPSHTVNEQFF.